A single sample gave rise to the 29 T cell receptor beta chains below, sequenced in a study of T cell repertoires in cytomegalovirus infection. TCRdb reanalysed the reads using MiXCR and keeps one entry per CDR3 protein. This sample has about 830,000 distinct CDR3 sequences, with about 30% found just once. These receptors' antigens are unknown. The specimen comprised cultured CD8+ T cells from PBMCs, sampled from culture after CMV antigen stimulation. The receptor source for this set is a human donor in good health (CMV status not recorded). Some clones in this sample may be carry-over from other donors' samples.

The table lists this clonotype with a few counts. The CDR3 loop reads CASSLVQDGELFF. CDR3 nucleotides: TGTGCCAGCAGCTTAGTTCAAGACGGGGAGCTGTTTTTT. The genes are TRBV7-6 and TRBJ2-2; D ambiguous. CDR3 length equals 13 residues. The germline CDR1 and CDR2 sequences are SGHVS and FNYEAQ. Trimming removed 1 base at V and 7 bases at J, with 7 bases between. The full variable domain, in which reference TRBV7-6 and TRBJ2-2 provide the parts outside the CDR3, is GAGVSQSPRYKVTKRGQDVALRCDPISGHVSLYWYRQALGQGPEFLTYFNYEAQQDKSGLPNDRFSAERPEGSISTLTIQRTEQRDSAMYRCASSLVQDGELFFGEGSRLTVL.

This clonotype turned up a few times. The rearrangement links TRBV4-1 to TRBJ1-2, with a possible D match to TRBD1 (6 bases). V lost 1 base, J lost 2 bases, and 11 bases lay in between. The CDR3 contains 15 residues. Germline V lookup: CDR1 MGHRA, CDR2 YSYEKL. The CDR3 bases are TGCGCCAGCAGCCAAGTAGGAGGGGGGAACTATGGCTACACCTTC. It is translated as CASSQVGGGNYGYTF.

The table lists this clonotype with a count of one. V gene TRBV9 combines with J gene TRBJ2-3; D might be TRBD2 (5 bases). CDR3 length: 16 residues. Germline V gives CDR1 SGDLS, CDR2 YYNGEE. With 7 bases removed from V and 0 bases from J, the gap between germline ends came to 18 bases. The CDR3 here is CASSALPGDSTDTQYF. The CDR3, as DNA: TGTGCCAGCTCAGCCTTGCCCGGGGATAGCACAGATACGCAGTATTTT.

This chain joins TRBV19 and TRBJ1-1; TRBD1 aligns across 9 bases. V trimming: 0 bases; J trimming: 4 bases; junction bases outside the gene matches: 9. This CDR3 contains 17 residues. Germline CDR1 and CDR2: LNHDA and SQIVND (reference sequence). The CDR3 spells CASSIDLFGQGFTEAFF. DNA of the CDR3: TGTGCCAGTAGTATAGATCTATTCGGACAGGGGTTCACTGAAGCTTTCTTT.

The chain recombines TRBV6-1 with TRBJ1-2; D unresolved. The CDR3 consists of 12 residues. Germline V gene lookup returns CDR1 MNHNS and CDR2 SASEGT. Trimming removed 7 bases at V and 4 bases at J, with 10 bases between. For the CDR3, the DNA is TGTGCCAGCAATGCAAGGATCTATGGCTACACCTTC. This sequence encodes CASNARIYGYTF.

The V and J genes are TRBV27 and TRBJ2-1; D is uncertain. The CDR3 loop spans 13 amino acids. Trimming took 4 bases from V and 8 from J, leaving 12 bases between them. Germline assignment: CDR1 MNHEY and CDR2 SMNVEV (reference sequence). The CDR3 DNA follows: TGTGCCAGCAGTTCAAAGGCTAGGGATGAGCAGTTCTTC. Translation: CASSSKARDEQFF.

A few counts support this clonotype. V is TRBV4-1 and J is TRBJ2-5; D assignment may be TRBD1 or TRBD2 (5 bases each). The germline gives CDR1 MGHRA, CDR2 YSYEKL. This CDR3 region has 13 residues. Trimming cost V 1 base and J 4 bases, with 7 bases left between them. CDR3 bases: TGCGCCAGCAGCCAAGGAGGGGCAGAGACCCAGTACTTC. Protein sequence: CASSQGGAETQYF.

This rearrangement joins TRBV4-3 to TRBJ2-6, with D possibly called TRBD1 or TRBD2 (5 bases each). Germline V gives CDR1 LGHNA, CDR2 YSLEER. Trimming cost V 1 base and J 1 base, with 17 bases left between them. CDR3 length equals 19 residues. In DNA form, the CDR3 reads TGCGCCAGCAGCCAAGTGGGGGTCTTCCTGGGGTCTGGGGCCAACGTCCTGACTTTC. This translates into CASSQVGVFLGSGANVLTF.

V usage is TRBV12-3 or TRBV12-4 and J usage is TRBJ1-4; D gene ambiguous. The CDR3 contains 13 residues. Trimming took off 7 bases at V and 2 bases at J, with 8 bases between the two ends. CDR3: CASTPGTNEKLFF. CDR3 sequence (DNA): TGTGCCAGCACCCCGGGGACTAATGAAAAACTGTTTTTT.

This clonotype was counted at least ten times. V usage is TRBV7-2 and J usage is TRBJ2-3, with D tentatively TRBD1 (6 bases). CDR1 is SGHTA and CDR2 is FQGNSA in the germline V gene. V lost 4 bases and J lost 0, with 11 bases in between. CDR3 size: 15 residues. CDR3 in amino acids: CASSSQGPSTDTQYF. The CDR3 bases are TGTGCCAGCAGCTCCCAGGGGCCCAGCACAGATACGCAGTATTTT. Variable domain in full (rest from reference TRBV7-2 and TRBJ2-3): GAGVSQSPSNKVTEKGKDVELRCDPISGHTALYWYRQSLGQGLEFLIYFQGNSAPDKSGLPSDRFSAERTGGSVSTLTIQRTQQEDSAVYLCASSSQGPSTDTQYFGPGTRLTVL.

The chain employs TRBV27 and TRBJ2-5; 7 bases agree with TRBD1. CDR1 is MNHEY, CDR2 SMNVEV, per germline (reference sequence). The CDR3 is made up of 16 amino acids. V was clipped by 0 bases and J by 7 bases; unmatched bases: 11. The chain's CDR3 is CASSLSSGQAGRTQYF. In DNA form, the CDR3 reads TGTGCCAGCAGTTTATCGAGCGGACAGGCCGGTAGGACCCAGTACTTC.

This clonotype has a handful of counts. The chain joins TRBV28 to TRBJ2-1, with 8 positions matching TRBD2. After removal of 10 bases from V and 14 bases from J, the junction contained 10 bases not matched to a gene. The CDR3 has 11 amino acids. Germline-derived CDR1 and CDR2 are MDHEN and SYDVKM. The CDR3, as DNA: TGTGCCACCGGGGGGGCGTGGGAGGAGTTCTTC. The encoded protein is CATGGAWEEFF.

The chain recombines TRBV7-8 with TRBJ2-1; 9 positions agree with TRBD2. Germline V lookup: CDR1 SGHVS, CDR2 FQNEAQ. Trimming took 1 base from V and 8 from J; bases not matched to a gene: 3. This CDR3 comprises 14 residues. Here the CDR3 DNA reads TGTGCCAGCAGCTTAGTAGCGGGGGACGATGAGCAGTTCTTC. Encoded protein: CASSLVAGDDEQFF. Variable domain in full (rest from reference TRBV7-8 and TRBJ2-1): GAGVSQSPRYKVAKRGQDVALRCDPISGHVSLFWYQQALGQGPEFLTYFQNEAQLDKSGLPSDRFFAERPEGSVSTLKIQRTQQEDSAVYLCASSLVAGDDEQFFGPGTRLTVL.

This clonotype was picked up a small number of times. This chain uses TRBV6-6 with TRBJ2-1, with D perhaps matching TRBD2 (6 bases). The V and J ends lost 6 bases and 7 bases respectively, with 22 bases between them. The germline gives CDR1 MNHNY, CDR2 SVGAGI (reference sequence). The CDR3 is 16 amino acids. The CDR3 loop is CASRDLELPAGNEQFF. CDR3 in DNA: TGTGCCAGCAGAGACCTCGAGCTCCCCGCGGGGAATGAGCAGTTCTTC.

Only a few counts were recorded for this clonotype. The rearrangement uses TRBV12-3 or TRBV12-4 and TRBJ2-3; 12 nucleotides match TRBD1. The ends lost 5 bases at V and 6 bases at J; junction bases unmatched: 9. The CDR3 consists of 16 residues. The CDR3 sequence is CASSPYRDRGQDTQYF. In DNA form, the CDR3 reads TGTGCCAGCAGTCCTTACCGGGACAGGGGGCAGGATACGCAGTATTTT.

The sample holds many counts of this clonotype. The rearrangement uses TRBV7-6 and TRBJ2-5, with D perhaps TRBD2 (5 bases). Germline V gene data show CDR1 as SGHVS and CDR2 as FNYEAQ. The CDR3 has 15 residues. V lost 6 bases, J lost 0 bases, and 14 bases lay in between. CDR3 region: CASRPVLLDQETQYF. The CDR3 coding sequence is TGTGCCAGCAGGCCCGTCCTACTAGACCAAGAGACCCAGTACTTC.

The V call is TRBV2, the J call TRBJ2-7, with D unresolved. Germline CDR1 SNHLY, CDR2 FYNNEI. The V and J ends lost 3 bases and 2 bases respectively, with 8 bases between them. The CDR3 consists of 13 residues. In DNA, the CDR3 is TGTGCCAGCAGTGATGGCAGGCCCTACGAGCAGTACGTC. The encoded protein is CASSDGRPYEQYV.

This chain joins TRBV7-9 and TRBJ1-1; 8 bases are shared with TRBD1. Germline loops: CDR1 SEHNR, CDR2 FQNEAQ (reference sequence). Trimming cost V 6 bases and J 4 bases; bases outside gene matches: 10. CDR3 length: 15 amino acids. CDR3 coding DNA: TGTGCCAGCAGGGGACAGGAAAAATTCCTCACTGAAGCTTTCTTT. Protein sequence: CASRGQEKFLTEAFF.

CDR3 protein: CASSFATGREQYF. The CDR3, as DNA: TGTGCCAGCAGCTTCGCTACAGGGCGCGAGCAGTACTTC. V and J are TRBV7-9 and TRBJ2-7; D is perhaps TRBD1 (6 bases). This CDR3 has 13 residues. The germline gives CDR1 SEHNR, CDR2 FQNEAQ (reference sequence). V was pared by 3 bases and J by 6 bases, with 12 bases between.

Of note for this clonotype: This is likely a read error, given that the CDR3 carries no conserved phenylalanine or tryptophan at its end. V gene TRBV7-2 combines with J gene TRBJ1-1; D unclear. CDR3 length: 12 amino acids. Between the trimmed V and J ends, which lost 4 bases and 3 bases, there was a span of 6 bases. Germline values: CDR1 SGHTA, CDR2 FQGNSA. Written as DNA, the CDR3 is TGTGCCAGCAGCTCGGGTTACACTGAAGCTTTCTCT. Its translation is CASSSGYTEAFS.

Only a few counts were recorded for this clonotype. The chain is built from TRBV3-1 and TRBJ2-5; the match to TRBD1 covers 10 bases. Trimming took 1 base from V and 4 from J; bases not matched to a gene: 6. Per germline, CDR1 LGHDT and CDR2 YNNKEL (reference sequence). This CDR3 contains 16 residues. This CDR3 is CASSQVGTGDGETQYF. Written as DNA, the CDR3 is TGTGCCAGCAGCCAAGTAGGGACAGGGGATGGAGAGACCCAGTACTTC.

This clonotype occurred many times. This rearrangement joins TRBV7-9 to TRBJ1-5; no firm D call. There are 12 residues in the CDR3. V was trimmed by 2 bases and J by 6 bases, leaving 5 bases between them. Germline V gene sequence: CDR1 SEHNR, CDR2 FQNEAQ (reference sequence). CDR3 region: CASSLLAQPQHF. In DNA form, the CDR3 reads TGTGCCAGCAGCTTATTGGCTCAGCCCCAGCATTTT.

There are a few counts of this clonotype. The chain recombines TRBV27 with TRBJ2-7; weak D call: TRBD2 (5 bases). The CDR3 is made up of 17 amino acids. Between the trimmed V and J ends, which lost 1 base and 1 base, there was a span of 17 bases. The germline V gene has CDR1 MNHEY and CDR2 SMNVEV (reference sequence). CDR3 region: CASSLFLPSGGSYEQYF. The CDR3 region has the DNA TGTGCCAGCAGTTTATTTCTCCCCAGCGGAGGATCCTACGAGCAGTACTTC.

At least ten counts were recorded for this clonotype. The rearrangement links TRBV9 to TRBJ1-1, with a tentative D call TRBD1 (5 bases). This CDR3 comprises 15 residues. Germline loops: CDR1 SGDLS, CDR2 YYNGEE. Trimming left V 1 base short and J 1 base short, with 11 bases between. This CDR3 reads CASSVLSGGNTEAFF. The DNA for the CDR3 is TGTGCCAGCAGCGTACTGTCCGGGGGGAACACTGAAGCTTTCTTT.

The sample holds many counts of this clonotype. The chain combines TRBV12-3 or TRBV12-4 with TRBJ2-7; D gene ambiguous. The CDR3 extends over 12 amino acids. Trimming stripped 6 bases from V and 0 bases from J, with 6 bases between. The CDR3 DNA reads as TGTGCCAGCAGCCCGGGCTCCTACGAGCAGTACTTC. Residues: CASSPGSYEQYF.

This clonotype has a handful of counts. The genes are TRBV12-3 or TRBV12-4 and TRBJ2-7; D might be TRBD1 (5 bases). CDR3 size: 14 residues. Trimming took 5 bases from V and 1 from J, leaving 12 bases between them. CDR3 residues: CASSPRGSSYEQYF. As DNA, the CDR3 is TGTGCCAGCAGTCCAAGGGGAAGTTCCTACGAGCAGTACTTC.

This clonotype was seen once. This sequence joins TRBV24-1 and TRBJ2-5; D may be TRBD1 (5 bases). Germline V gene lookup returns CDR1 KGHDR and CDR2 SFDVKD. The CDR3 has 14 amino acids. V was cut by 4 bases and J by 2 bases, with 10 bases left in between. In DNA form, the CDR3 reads TGTGCCACCAGTGACCCCGACAGACAAGAGACCCAGTACTTC. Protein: CATSDPDRQETQYF.

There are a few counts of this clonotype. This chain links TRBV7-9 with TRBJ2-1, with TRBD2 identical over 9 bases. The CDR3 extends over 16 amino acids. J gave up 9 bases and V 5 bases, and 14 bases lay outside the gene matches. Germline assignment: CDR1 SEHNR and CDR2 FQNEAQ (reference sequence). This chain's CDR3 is CASSPEGRGGRSEQFF. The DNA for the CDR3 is TGTGCCAGCAGCCCCGAGGGGCGGGGGGGTCGAAGTGAGCAGTTCTTC.

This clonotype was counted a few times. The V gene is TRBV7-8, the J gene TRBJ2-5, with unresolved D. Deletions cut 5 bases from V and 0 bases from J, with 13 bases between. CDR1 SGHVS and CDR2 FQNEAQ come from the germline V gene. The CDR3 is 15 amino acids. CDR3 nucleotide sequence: TGTGCCAGCAGCCGAATCAGCGTACACCAAGAGACCCAGTACTTC. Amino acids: CASSRISVHQETQYF.